The entry that follows covers one T cell receptor (beta chain) sequence. Its antigen is currently unknown. The TCRbeta library incorporated unique molecular identifiers. Each CDR3 protein gets one entry after TCRdb re-called the PCR reads with MiXCR. The data show hundreds of thousands of distinct CDR3 sequences, with 13% seen just once and over 2% held by the top ten. This record comes from a study of T-cell reconstitution after alpha-beta-depleted transplantation in children. Study-level results: Several hundred expanded graft clones reportedly were the source of alpha-beta T cells about two months after transplant. Elevated TCRbeta diversity at day 60 was traced, in some patients, to surviving recipient T cells and thymic progenitors. Counts and diversity of T cells one year after transplant came mostly from newly produced T cells.

The CDR3 is made up of 16 amino acids. CDR1 is MDHEN and CDR2 is SYDVKM in the germline V gene. V lost 6 bases, J lost 0 bases, and 15 bases lay in between. The TCR was taken from a male patient aged 10-17 years who had a stem cell transplant for acute myeloid leukemia, so the T cells may come from the graft donor. This rearrangement joins TRBV28 to TRBJ2-4, with D unclear. The specimen was PBMCs, mostly from graft donor cells, collected 360 days after TCRalphabeta/CD19-depleted stem cell transplant. The chain's CDR3 is CASRHPNRLAKNIQYF. Here the CDR3 DNA reads TGTGCCAGCAGACATCCGAATAGACTAGCCAAAAACATTCAGTACTTC.